The 15 T cell receptor beta chains presented below share a single source sample, sequenced in a study of PD-1 blockade in mismatch repair-deficient tumors. Profiled with immunoSEQ multiplex PCR; TCRdb holds only in-frame clones, not every one. The profile shows around 33,000 clones, more than 70% of them singletons. The sequenced sample was PBMCs, obtained less than 7 weeks after starting pembrolizumab. The origin of the receptors is an adult with mismatch repair-deficient cancer.

This rearrangement joins TRBV5-4 to TRBJ2-3; 7 positions match TRBD2. The length of the CDR3 is 19 residues. Germline CDR1 and CDR2: SGHNT and YYREEE (reference sequence). The V gene end was trimmed by 5 bases and the J gene end by 3 bases; junction bases not matched to a gene: 21. CDR3: CASRPTSARKVKITDTQYF. In nucleotides, the CDR3 is TGTGCCAGCAGGCCAACTAGCGCGCGGAAGGTTAAGATTACAGATACGCAGTATTTT.

V is TRBV28 and J is TRBJ2-7, with 10 positions matching TRBD1. The CDR3 has 14 residues. Trimming at V came to 7 bases and at J to 2 bases, leaving 5 bases not matched to a gene. Germline values: CDR1 MDHEN, CDR2 SYDVKM. The chain's CDR3 is CASKRTGGPYEQYF. CDR3 DNA: TGTGCCAGCAAGAGGACAGGGGGACCCTACGAGCAGTACTTC.

The rearrangement joins TRBV6-6 to TRBJ1-1; 9 nucleotides match TRBD1. Per germline, CDR1 MNHNY and CDR2 SVGAGI (reference sequence). The CDR3 contains 10 residues. J gave up 8 bases and V 10 bases, and 2 bases lay outside the gene matches. CDR3 amino acids: CATQGAEAFF. Here the CDR3 DNA reads TGTGCCACACAGGGGGCGGAAGCTTTCTTT.

This rearrangement joins TRBV28 to TRBJ1-2, with TRBD1 matching 7 bases. CDR1 is MDHEN, CDR2 SYDVKM, per germline. The CDR3 consists of 14 residues. Trimming at V came to 6 bases and at J to 3 bases, leaving 7 bases not matched to a gene. DNA for the CDR3: TGTGCCAGCAGCTCAGGGGGGTGGGACTATGGCTACACCTTC. This gives the protein CASSSGGWDYGYTF.

The chain employs TRBV6-6 and TRBJ2-7; 7 bases agree with TRBD1. V lost 4 bases and J lost 0; bases outside the gene matches: 6. Looked up from germline, CDR1 is MNHNY and CDR2 is SVGAGI (reference sequence). This CDR3 region has 15 residues. In DNA, the CDR3 is TGTGCCAGCAGTTCGCTGACAGGGAGCTCCTACGAGCAGTACTTC. Its translation is CASSSLTGSSYEQYF.

This chain links TRBV7-3 with TRBJ1-1; TRBD1 aligns across 8 bases. Germline trimming cut 6 bases from V and 0 bases from J; bases unmatched to any gene: 3. Germline CDR1 and CDR2: SGHTA and FQGTGA. The CDR3 is 14 residues long. The CDR3 region has the DNA TGTGCCAGCAGTTCACAGGGGGTGAACACTGAAGCTTTCTTT. It yields the protein CASSSQGVNTEAFF. Full variable domain (rest looked up from reference TRBV7-3 and TRBJ1-1): GAGVSQTPSNKVTEKGKYVELRCDPISGHTALYWYRQSLGQGPEFLIYFQGTGAADDSGLPNDRFFAVRPEGSVSTLKIQRTERGDSAVYLCASSSQGVNTEAFFGQGTRLTVV.

The chain links TRBV5-1 to TRBJ2-3, with 9 bases matching TRBD1. V was pared by 5 bases and J by 4 bases, with 5 bases of the junction left unmatched. CDR3 size: 14 residues. Germline V gives CDR1 SGHRS, CDR2 YFSETQ. The CDR3 sequence: CASRGTGGADTQYF. In DNA form, the CDR3 reads TGCGCCAGCAGGGGCACAGGGGGCGCAGATACGCAGTATTTT. Looking up the rest from reference TRBV5-1 and TRBJ2-3 gives the full variable domain: KAGVTQTPRYLIKTRGQQVTLSCSPISGHRSVSWYQQTPGQGLQFLFEYFSETQRNKGNFPGRFSGRQFSNSRSEMNVSTLELGDSALYLCASRGTGGADTQYFGPGTRLTVL.

The rearrangement links TRBV10-1 to TRBJ2-2, with D tentatively TRBD2 (5 bases). Trimming removed 10 bases from V and 7 bases from J, with 16 bases in between. This CDR3 has 13 amino acids. CDR1 WNHNN and CDR2 SYGVQD come from the germline V gene (reference sequence). The CDR3 DNA follows: TGCGCCACCCGAGCCACTAGGAACGGGGAGCTGTTTTTT. It translates to CATRATRNGELFF.

V and J are TRBV15 and TRBJ2-6; maybe TRBD1 (6 bases). Trimming took off 3 bases at V and 4 bases at J, with 10 bases between the two ends. In germline, CDR1 is LNHNV, CDR2 YYDKDF (reference sequence). CDR3 length: 15 residues. CDR3 DNA sequence: TGTGCCACCAGCAGCGACAGGTCCGGGGCCAACGTCCTGACTTTC. This translates into CATSSDRSGANVLTF.

The rearrangement uses TRBV28 and TRBJ1-3; no clear D. CDR1 is MDHEN and CDR2 is SYDVKM in the germline V gene. There are 14 residues in the CDR3. Trimming removed 6 bases from V and 4 bases from J, with 13 bases in between. CDR3 amino acids: CASSSAAEGNTIYF. The CDR3 DNA is TGTGCCAGCAGCTCCGCGGCGGAAGGAAACACCATATATTTT.

The chain employs TRBV6-5 and TRBJ1-1; 7 nucleotides align to TRBD1. The CDR3 is 14 amino acids. Germline assignment: CDR1 MNHEY and CDR2 SVGAGI. J gave up 4 bases and V 0 bases, and 2 bases lay outside the gene matches. The CDR3 bases are TGTGCCAGCAGTTACTCGCAGGGGGTCACTGAAGCTTTCTTT. Protein: CASSYSQGVTEAFF.

This clone was observed a few times. The V and J genes are TRBV6-1 and TRBJ2-4, with 11 bases lining up with TRBD2. The CDR3 runs to 18 residues. The ends lost 4 bases at V and 9 bases at J; junction bases unmatched: 17. CDR1 and CDR2 from the germline V gene are MNHNS and SASEGT. CDR3 DNA sequence: TGTGCCAGCAGTGTGGTGCCCATAGCGGGAGGGCCCGGGGGCATTCAGTACTTC. Amino acid sequence: CASSVVPIAGGPGGIQYF.

This clone was seen only once. The chain links TRBV19 to TRBJ1-5, with a possible D match to TRBD1 (6 bases). The CDR3 runs 20 residues. Germline loops: CDR1 LNHDA, CDR2 SQIVND (reference sequence). With 0 bases removed from V and 0 bases from J, the gap between germline ends came to 21 bases. CDR3 sequence (DNA): TGTGCCAGTAGTATAGATCAGGGCAGGGGAGACGGGTATAGCAATCAGCCCCAGCATTTT. This gives the protein CASSIDQGRGDGYSNQPQHF.

The chain has TRBV11-2 and TRBJ1-1; 9 bases fit TRBD1. Germline V gene lookup returns CDR1 SGHAT and CDR2 FQNNGV. This CDR3 region has 16 residues. V lost 5 bases, J lost 0 bases, and 7 bases stayed unmatched. DNA of the CDR3: TGTGCCAGCAGCCAAGGGACAGGGACCATGAACACTGAAGCTTTCTTT. This codes for CASSQGTGTMNTEAFF.

The chain couples TRBV28 to TRBJ1-1; D uncertain. V gave up 3 bases and J gave up 8 bases, with 16 bases separating them. Per germline, CDR1 MDHEN and CDR2 SYDVKM. The CDR3 is 14 residues long. The CDR3 loop reads CASSFDRARWEAFF. In DNA, the CDR3 is TGTGCCAGCAGTTTCGACCGCGCGAGGTGGGAAGCTTTCTTT.